Sequencing of this T cell receptor beta chain was carried out in a study of T cells in Graves' hyperthyroidism and ophthalmopathy. CDR1 is KGHDR and CDR2 is SFDVKD in the germline V gene. The V end lost 4 bases, the J end lost 7 bases, and 16 bases lay between the germline ends. The CDR3 loop spans 15 amino acids. Diagnoses rested on clinical symptoms, serum thyroxine and TRAb, thyroid ultrasound and orbital computed tomography. An approximately 10 ml volume of fresh peripheral blood provided the PBMCs. TCR beta CDR3 regions were amplified from RNA transcripts. During a first-round RT-PCR of the TCR CDR3, the HTBI primer set was used. TCRdb recomputed calls from the multiplex PCR reads with MiXCR, one row per CDR3 protein. The profile shows about 200,000 distinct CDR3 sequences, 15% to 20% of them singletons. This clonotype was recorded at least ten times. The antigen remains unidentified. Study outcomes and limitations: Ophthalmopathy stood apart from stable hyperthyroidism in a 13 V-J model. Peripheral blood also featured most of the thyroid clonotypes expanded above 0.001.

The sequence was obtained from a man aged 35-49 years with Graves' hyperthyroidism. The chain joins TRBV24-1 to TRBJ1-5; D is possibly TRBD1 (5 bases). Material: blood. CDR3 sequence reads: CATSDRDRGVQPQHF. CDR3 in DNA: TGTGCCACCAGTGACAGGGACCGCGGGGTCCAGCCCCAGCATTTT.